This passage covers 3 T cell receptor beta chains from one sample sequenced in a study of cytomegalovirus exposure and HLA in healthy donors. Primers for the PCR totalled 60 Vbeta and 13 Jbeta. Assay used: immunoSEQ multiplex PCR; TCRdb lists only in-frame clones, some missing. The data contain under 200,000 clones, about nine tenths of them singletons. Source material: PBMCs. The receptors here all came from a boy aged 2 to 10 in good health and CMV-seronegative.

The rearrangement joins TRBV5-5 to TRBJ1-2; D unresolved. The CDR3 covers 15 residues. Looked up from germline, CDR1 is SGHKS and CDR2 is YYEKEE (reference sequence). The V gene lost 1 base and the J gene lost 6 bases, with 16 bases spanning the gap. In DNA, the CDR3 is TGTGCCAGCAGCTTGTCTAGAAGTTTGTTGGATGGCTACACCTTC. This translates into CASSLSRSLLDGYTF.

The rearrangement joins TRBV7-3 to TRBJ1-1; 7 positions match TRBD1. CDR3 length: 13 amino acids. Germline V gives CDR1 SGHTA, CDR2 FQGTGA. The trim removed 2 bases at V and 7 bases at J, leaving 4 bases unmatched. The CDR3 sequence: CASSLLQGDEAFF. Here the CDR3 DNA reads TGTGCCAGCAGCTTACTCCAGGGGGATGAAGCTTTCTTT.

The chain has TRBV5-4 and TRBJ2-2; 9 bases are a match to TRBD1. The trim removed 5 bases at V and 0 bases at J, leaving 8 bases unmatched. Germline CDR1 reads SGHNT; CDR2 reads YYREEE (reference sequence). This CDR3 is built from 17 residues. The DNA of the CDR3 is TGTGCCAGCAGTACAGGGGGCGCCTCTTCGAACACCGGGGAGCTGTTTTTT. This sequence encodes CASSTGGASSNTGELFF.